The subject of this entry is one T cell receptor (beta chain). In the study's own analysis: Counts of nucleated cells, estimated from reference gene primer amplification, were obtained. Clones were sequenced by immunoSEQ multiplex PCR, and TCRdb holds only the in-frame ones, with some missing. V and J calls and clone size are copied from that table; D and trimming were computed from the DNA. The table shows fewer than 500,000 clones, with roughly 90% occurring only once. In Seattle, patients joined the study during active infection and were tracked longitudinally. The data originate from a study of blood T cell repertoires in COVID-19. The wider study: Samples came from the United States, Italy and Spain, spanning acute and convalescent COVID-19. The cDNA or gDNA used as material had been derived from T cells, B-cell-depleted T cells, or PBMCs.

The junction had 8 bases not matched to a gene; V was cut back by 1 base and J by 9 bases. The CDR3 is 15 amino acids. Germline CDR1 SGHTA, CDR2 FQGTGA. This clonotype originated in a man aged 18 to 29 with COVID-19, enrolled during active disease. The sequencing input was peripheral blood. The rearrangement joins TRBV7-3 to TRBJ2-1, with TRBD2 matching over 8 bases. CDR3 loop: CASSLSRTSRGEQFF. The CDR3 DNA reads TGTGCCAGCAGCTTAAGTCGGACTAGCCGTGGTGAGCAGTTCTTC.